The subject of this entry is one TCR beta chain. Its antigen remains unknown. There are 17 residues in the CDR3. Germline CDR1 and CDR2: SSHAT and FNYEAQ (reference sequence). V was trimmed by 2 bases and J by 5 bases, leaving 22 bases between them. The data derive from a study of cytomegalovirus exposure and HLA in healthy donors. Study results and limitations: Later genetic work tied a missense DCLRE1C variant to beta-chain V and J trimming. There were some public TCRs occurring in many donors, but most TCR sequences were rare. No immune exposure information besides CMV serostatus was available. The study flagged 150 to 200 TCR beta chains as cytomegalovirus-associated.

PCR was performed using 60 Vbeta and 13 Jbeta primers. Sequencing was performed with immunoSEQ multiplex PCR; in TCRdb, only in-frame clones are kept and a portion is missing. The sample yields under 150,000 clones, around 72% seen once. The sample was PBMCs. The receptor's source is a man aged 40-49 years in good health and CMV-seronegative. The chain recombines TRBV7-7 with TRBJ2-7; TRBD2 might be the D (6 bases). The CDR3, as DNA: TGTGCCAGCAGCTTAATATGTAGTCGGCGGGGCGCGGACGAGCAGTACTTC. This sequence encodes CASSLICSRRGADEQYF.